Following are 9 T cell receptor beta chains from one sample sequenced in a study of cytomegalovirus exposure and HLA in healthy donors. Use of 60 Vbeta and 13 Jbeta primers characterized the PCR. TCRdb's copy holds only in-frame clones and misses some; the assay was immunoSEQ multiplex PCR. The sample lists roughly 180,000 clones, around 84% occurring once. Material for sequencing was PBMCs. The receptors stem from a boy younger than 10 in good health and CMV-seronegative.

The chain uses TRBV28 and TRBJ2-7; 9 bases line up with TRBD1. The germline V gene has CDR1 MDHEN and CDR2 SYDVKM. The CDR3 length is 14 residues. After removal of 6 bases from V and 3 bases from J, the junction contained 6 bases not matched to a gene. CDR3: CASRQGQGFYEQYF. CDR3 nucleotides: TGTGCCAGCAGGCAGGGACAGGGTTTCTACGAGCAGTACTTC.

This clone turned up a few times. This rearrangement joins TRBV29-1 to TRBJ1-2, with 10 positions matching TRBD1. V was pared by 7 bases and J by 8 bases, with 10 bases of the junction left unmatched. Germline CDR1 reads SQVTM; CDR2 reads ANQGSEA. CDR3 length: 13 amino acids. The CDR3: CSAITTGGEGYTF. CDR3 nucleotides: TGCAGCGCCATCACGACAGGGGGCGAGGGCTACACCTTC.

This clone showed up just a few times. V gene TRBV19 combines with J gene TRBJ2-3, with D perhaps TRBD2 (6 bases). V lost 6 bases and J 0 bases, leaving 10 bases between the germline ends. CDR1 is LNHDA, CDR2 SQIVND, per germline (reference sequence). This CDR3 has 14 amino acids. The chain's CDR3 is CASRISGSTDTQYF. Written as DNA, the CDR3 is TGTGCCAGTAGGATTAGCGGAAGCACAGATACGCAGTATTTT.

In its sample, this clone was seen once. The CDR3 nucleotides read TGTGCCAGCAGTTTGGCAGGGGTGGGGATCCCCCTAAGCAATCAGCCCCAGCATTTT. Protein sequence: CASSLAGVGIPLSNQPQHF. The chain is built from TRBV28 and TRBJ1-5; TRBD1 might be the D (6 bases). Germline assignment: CDR1 MDHEN and CDR2 SYDVKM. Trimming stripped 3 bases from V and 1 base from J, with 22 bases between. The CDR3 covers 19 residues.

The chain couples TRBV6-5 to TRBJ2-3, with TRBD2 matching over 9 bases. Germline V gene data show CDR1 as MNHEY and CDR2 as SVGAGI. V dropped 6 bases and J dropped 2; count of bases not matched to a gene: 6. The CDR3 extends over 15 amino acids. The CDR3 protein is CASSPLGLATDTQYF. The CDR3 DNA reads TGTGCCAGCAGCCCCCTGGGACTAGCCACAGATACGCAGTATTTT.

This chain connects TRBV5-1 to TRBJ2-3; TRBD2 might be the D (5 bases). The ends were cut back, 3 bases at V and 1 base at J, with 18 bases in the middle. Germline CDR1 SGHRS, CDR2 YFSETQ. The CDR3 is made up of 17 amino acids. This CDR3 is CASSSIGGGRGTDTQYF. CDR3 bases: TGCGCCAGCAGCTCAATTGGTGGAGGTCGGGGCACAGATACGCAGTATTTT.

In this sample, this clone turned up a few times. The chain links TRBV6-5 to TRBJ2-7, with 7 bases lining up with TRBD2. The CDR3 covers 14 residues. V was pared by 5 bases and J by 3 bases, with 7 bases of the junction left unmatched. Germline V CDR1 and CDR2: MNHEY, SVGAGI. The DNA of the CDR3 is TGTGCCAGCAGTCCGTTCTCTAGCGGCTACGAGCAGTACTTC. Translation gives CASSPFSSGYEQYF.

The sample holds one count of this clone. This chain links TRBV9 with TRBJ1-1; D is unclear. The CDR3 extends over 13 amino acids. Trimming left V 1 base short and J 5 bases short, with 9 bases between. The germline V gene has CDR1 SGDLS and CDR2 YYNGEE. The CDR3: CASSVSIGTEAFF. The CDR3 nucleotides are TGTGCCAGCAGCGTATCTATCGGGACTGAAGCTTTCTTT.

The chain's CDR3 is CASSLMGGVDLAIPRYNEQFF. The CDR3 DNA is TGTGCCAGCAGCTTAATGGGCGGTGTTGACCTAGCAATCCCCCGATACAATGAGCAGTTCTTC. This chain joins TRBV7-3 and TRBJ2-1; tentatively, D is TRBD2 (5 bases). In germline, CDR1 is SGHTA, CDR2 FQGTGA. The CDR3 has 21 residues. The V gene lost 1 base and the J gene lost 4 bases, with 29 bases spanning the gap. Filled out from reference TRBV7-3 and TRBJ2-1, the complete variable domain reads GAGVSQTPSNKVTEKGKYVELRCDPISGHTALYWYRQSLGQGPEFLIYFQGTGAADDSGLPNDRFFAVRPEGSVSTLKIQRTERGDSAVYLCASSLMGGVDLAIPRYNEQFFGPGTRLTVL.